A selection of T cell receptor beta chains follows, all from one sample in a study of T cells and Merkel cell carcinoma outcomes. Clones were sequenced by immunoSEQ multiplex PCR, and TCRdb holds only the in-frame ones, with some missing. The table shows fewer than 25,000 clones, with approximately 80% occurring only once. Sequenced sample: tumor tissue from Merkel cell carcinoma. The receptors come from a human donor with Merkel cell carcinoma. CDR3s include the opening cysteine and the closing phenylalanine or tryptophan.

len,v_gene,CDR3aa
16,TRBV7-6,CASSSRQSGYYNEQFF
15,TRBV6-5,CASKPSGANTGELFF
13,TRBV29-1,CSVILGTNYGYTF
13,TRBV7-3,CASRGGGTRELFF
17,TRBV5-1,CASKGQLAGGYTGELFF
15,TRBV7-3,CASSPSGSYYNEQFF
15,TRBV5-1,CASSSLAGGTGELFF
14,TRBV6-1,CASTTSRANEKLFF
14,TRBV29-1,CSVAARQGAYGYTF
16,TRBV6-5,CASSYSPNPEWSSLHF
16,TRBV5-1,CASSSKTPVGNGELFF
17,TRBV27,CASTPGDASGFYNEQFF
15,TRBV30,CAWSRGQGRADTQYF
14,TRBV29-1,CSVVGGDQGYGYTF
13,TRBV27,CASTETGGNEQFF
13,TRBV18,CASSPDRGHEQYF
13,TRBV6-5,CASRGLGRETQYF
14,TRBV25-1,CASSASGASYEQYF
12,TRBV4-1,CASSQDLGEQFF
14,TRBV9,CASSVVEGNTEAFF
15,TRBV27,CASSLNLSGTDTQYF
13,TRBV29-1,CSALVYPNTEAFF
12,TRBV5-4,CASGDRGTEAFF